Reported below is one T cell receptor beta chain. This clone was detected only once. Its antigen has not been determined. No base quality information exists; no much larger clone differs at one position. In the prospective study, participants were 18 to 89 years old, resided in fewer than 25 geographic areas of the United States, and were enrolled through a virtual design. In the prospective study, cohorts were assigned on the basis of participant-reported clinical history obtained from a screening survey and a study questionnaire. Recovered participants in ImmuneRACE Cohort 3 were defined as having two consecutive negative NP/OP PCR tests, clearance from a healthcare professional, or resolution of symptoms. In the prospective study, whole blood, serum and a nasopharyngeal or oropharyngeal swab were collected from each participant by mobile phlebotomists. Prospective study participants could optionally give additional blood draws and questionnaires over an approximately 2-month period. Before DNA extraction, blood samples from the prospective study were shipped at room temperature or frozen.

The sample comes from a study of blood T cell repertoires in COVID-19 (dated by TCRdb to the early 2020s). About the study as a whole: Samples from collaborators originated in the United States, Italy and Spain and spanned both the acute and convalescent phases of COVID-19. A freely available public database, intended as a resource for researchers studying the immune response to SARS-CoV-2, is where the repertoires were released. The sample metadata nearly always contained a de-identified subject ID, COVID-19 status, age in years and sex. The material from the prospective study consisted of cDNA or gDNA derived from T cells, B-cell-depleted T cells, or PBMCs. The dataset comprised deeply sampled blood TCRbeta repertoires from subjects exposed to, actively infected with, or recovered from COVID-19. The samples were drawn from the first 160 participants of the ongoing ImmuneRACE study and from 1,254 subjects provided by 6 global collaborators. HLA class I and class II types, where available, came from metadata supplied by the sample provider rather than from assay-based typing. Results the study describes overall, beyond this receptor: The amount of clinical and demographic metadata varied by source and participant and was provided uncurated.

The immunoSEQ Assay, a bias-controlled multiplex PCR, was used to amplify TCRbeta CDR3 regions from genomic DNA. The study's processing was this. The number of nucleated cells in each sample was estimated from the amplification of reference gene primers within the assay. Sequence reads were collapsed and filtered to measure the absolute abundance of every unique TCRbeta CDR3 rearrangement. For each sample, productive Simpson clonality was calculated by taking the square root of Simpson's diversity index across productive rearrangements. TCRdb stores this immuneACCESS table with in-frame sequences only. Part of the clones is absent; in the studies checked, under half of the shortfall reflects unresolved V genes, and no reason is known for the rest. That table is the source of V, J and clone size, and D and trimming were worked out from the DNA. Across this sample there are approximately 300,000 clones, with around 92% seen only once. The ten largest clonotypes hold over 8.5% of the sample.

Sequenced sample: PBMCs or T cells enriched from blood (not recorded which). This receptor was taken from a woman aged 30 to 39 who had recovered from COVID-19.

The nucleotide sequence is TGTGCCAGCAGCTTGGTAGGAGCGGGAGGGCCTGAGCAGTTCTTC. This is translated as CASSLVGAGGPEQFF. This chain is built from TRBV5-8 and TRBJ2-1; a stretch of 10 junction bases matches TRBD2. There are 15 amino acids in the CDR3, from cysteine to phenylalanine inclusive. Left in the record is the CDR3 DNA by itself, 45 bases read in frame from the first base. V is trimmed back by 0 bases and J by 9 bases, and the junction contains 6 bases that no gene match accounts for. The germline V gene gives CDR1 as SGHTS and CDR2 as YDEGEE.